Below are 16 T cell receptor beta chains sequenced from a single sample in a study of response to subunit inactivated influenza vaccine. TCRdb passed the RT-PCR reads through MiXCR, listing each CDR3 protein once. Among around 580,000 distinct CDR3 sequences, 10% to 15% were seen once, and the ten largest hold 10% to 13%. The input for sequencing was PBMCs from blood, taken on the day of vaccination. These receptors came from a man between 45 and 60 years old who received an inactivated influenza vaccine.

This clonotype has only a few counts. The CDR3 DNA follows: TGTGCCAGCAGTTCAATTGTGGGGGCCTACAATGAGCAGTTCTTC. The encoded protein is CASSSIVGAYNEQFF. The genes are TRBV28 and TRBJ2-1; D possibly uses TRBD1 or TRBD2 (5 bases each). The CDR3 has 15 residues. CDR1 is MDHEN and CDR2 is SYDVKM in the germline V gene. The germline V and J ends were trimmed by 4 bases and 2 bases, with 12 bases remaining between them. The full variable domain, its missing parts supplied by reference TRBV28 and TRBJ2-1, is DVKVTQSSRYLVKRTGEKVFLECVQDMDHENMFWYRQDPGLGLRLIYFSYDVKMKEKGDIPEGYSVSREKKERFSLILESASTNQTSMYLCASSSIVGAYNEQFFGPGTRLTVL.

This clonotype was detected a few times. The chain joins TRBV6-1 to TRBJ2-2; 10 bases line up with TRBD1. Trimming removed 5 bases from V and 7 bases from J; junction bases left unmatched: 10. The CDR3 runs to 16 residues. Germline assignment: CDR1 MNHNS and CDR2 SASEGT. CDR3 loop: CASSPGQGGWVGELFF. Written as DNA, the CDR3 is TGTGCCAGCAGTCCTGGACAGGGGGGTTGGGTCGGGGAGCTGTTTTTT.

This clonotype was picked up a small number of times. In nucleotides, the CDR3 is TGTGCCAGCAGTTTAAGGGGGGCGGGGGGTAACGAGCAGTACTTC. Translated, it gives CASSLRGAGGNEQYF. The chain joins TRBV12-3 or TRBV12-4 to TRBJ2-7; 8 positions match TRBD2. V dropped 2 bases and J dropped 5; count of bases not matched to a gene: 8. The CDR3 sequence is 15 residues long.

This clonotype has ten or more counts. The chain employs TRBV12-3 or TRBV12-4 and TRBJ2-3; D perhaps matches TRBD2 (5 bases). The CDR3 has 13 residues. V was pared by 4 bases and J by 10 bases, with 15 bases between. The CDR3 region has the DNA TGTGCCAGCAGTTCCCGGGAAGCCCCTTCGCAGTATTTT. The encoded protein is CASSSREAPSQYF.

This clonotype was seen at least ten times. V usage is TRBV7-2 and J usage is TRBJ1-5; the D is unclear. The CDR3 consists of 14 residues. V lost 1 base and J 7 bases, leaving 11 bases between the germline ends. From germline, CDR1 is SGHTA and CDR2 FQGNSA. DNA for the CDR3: TGTGCCAGCAGCTTAGAACCGTTGGGGCAGCCCCAGCATTTT. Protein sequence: CASSLEPLGQPQHF.

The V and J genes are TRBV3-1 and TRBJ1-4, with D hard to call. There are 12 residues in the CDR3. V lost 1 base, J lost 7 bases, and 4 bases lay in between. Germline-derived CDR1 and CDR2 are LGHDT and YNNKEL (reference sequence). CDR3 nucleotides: TGTGCCAGCAGCCAAGGGGTTGAAAAACTGTTTTTT. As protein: CASSQGVEKLFF.

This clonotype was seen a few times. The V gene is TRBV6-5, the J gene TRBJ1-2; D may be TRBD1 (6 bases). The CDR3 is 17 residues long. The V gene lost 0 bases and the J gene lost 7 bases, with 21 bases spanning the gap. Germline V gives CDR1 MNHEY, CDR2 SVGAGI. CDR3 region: CASSYSSVTGSKAGYTF. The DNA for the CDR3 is TGTGCCAGCAGTTACTCGAGCGTAACAGGGAGTAAGGCTGGCTACACCTTC.

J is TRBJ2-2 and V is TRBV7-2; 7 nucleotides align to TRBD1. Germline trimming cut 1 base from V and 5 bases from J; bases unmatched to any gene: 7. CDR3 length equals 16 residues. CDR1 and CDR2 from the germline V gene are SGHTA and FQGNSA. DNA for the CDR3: TGTGCCAGCAGCTTAGTCCAGGGGGTGAGAACCGGGGAGCTGTTTTTT. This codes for CASSLVQGVRTGELFF.

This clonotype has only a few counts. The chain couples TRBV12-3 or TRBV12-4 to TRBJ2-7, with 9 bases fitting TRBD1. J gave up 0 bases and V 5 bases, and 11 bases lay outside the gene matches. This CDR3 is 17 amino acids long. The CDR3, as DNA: TGTGCCAGCAGTCCCACGGGACAGGGAATTAACTCCTACGAGCAGTACTTC. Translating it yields CASSPTGQGINSYEQYF.

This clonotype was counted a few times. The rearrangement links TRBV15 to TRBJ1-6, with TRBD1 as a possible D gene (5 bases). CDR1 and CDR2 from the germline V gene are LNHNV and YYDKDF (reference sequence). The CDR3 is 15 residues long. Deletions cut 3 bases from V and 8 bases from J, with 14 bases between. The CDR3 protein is CATSSRAGRDSPLHF. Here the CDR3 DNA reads TGTGCCACCAGCAGCCGAGCAGGGAGAGATTCACCCCTCCACTTT.

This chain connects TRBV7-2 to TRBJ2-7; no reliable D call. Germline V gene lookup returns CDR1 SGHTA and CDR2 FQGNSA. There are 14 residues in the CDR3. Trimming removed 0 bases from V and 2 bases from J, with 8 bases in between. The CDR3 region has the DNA TGTGCCAGCAGCTTAGCACATGGTGCCTACGAGCAGTACTTC. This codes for CASSLAHGAYEQYF.

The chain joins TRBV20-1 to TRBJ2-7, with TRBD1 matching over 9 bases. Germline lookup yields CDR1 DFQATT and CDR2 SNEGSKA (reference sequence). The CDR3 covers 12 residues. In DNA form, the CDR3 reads TGCAGGACCGGGACAGGGTCCTACGAGCAGTACTTC. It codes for CRTGTGSYEQYF.

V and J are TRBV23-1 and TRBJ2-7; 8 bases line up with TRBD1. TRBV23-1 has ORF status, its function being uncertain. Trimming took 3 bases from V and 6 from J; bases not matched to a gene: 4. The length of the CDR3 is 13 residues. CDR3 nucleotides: TGCGCCAGCAGTCATAGGACAGGGCTCGAGCAGTACTTC. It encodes CASSHRTGLEQYF.

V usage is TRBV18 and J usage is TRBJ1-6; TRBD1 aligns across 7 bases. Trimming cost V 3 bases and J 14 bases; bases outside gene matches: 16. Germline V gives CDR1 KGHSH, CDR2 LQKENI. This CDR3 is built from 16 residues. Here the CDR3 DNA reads TGTGCCAGCTCACCGCCATTCCCGCAGACAGGGTCCTCCCTCCACTTT. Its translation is CASSPPFPQTGSSLHF.

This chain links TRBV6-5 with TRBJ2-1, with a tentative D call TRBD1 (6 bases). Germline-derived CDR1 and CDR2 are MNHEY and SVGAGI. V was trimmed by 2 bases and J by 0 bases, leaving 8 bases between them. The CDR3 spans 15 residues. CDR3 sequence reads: CASSYGTTSYNEQFF. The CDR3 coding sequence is TGTGCCAGCAGTTACGGGACAACCTCCTACAATGAGCAGTTCTTC.

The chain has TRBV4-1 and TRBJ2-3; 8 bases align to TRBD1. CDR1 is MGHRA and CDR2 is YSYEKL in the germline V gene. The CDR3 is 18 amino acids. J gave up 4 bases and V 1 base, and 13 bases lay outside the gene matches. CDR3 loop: CASSQVLGETGVADTQYF. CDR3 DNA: TGCGCCAGCAGCCAAGTTCTGGGTGAGACAGGGGTCGCAGATACGCAGTATTTT.